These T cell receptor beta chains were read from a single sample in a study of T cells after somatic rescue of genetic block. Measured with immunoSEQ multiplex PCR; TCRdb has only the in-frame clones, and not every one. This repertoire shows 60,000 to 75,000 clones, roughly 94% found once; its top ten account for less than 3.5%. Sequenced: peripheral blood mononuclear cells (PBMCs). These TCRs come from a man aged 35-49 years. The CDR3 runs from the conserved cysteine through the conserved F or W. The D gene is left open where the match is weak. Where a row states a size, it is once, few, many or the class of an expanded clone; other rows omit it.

cdr3_nt: TGTGCCAGCTCACCACTTGCGACTAGCGGGAGGCTCAGCACAGATACGCAGTATTTT
cdr3_aa: CASSPLATSGRLSTDTQYF
v_call: TRBV18
clone_size: once
j_call: TRBJ2-3
d_call: TRBD2

cdr3_nt: TGTGCCAGCAGCTTAGCGGGAGGGCTAAATACGCAGTATTTT
cdr3_aa: CASSLAGGLNTQYF
v_call: TRBV7-2
clone_size: -
j_call: TRBJ2-3
d_call: TRBD2

cdr3_nt: TGTGCCAGCAGTCCGCAACCGGGACACAACCTCAATCAGCCCCAGCATTTT
cdr3_aa: CASSPQPGHNLNQPQHF
v_call: TRBV27
clone_size: -
j_call: TRBJ1-5
d_call: -

cdr3_nt: TGTGCCAGCAGTTTAGTCGGGGACAGCTATGGCTACACCTTC
cdr3_aa: CASSLVGDSYGYTF
v_call: TRBV28
clone_size: once
j_call: TRBJ1-2
d_call: TRBD1

cdr3_nt: TGTGCCAGCAGCTTTGGAGGGGTGACAGATACGCAGTATTTT
cdr3_aa: CASSFGGVTDTQYF
v_call: TRBV7-3
clone_size: once
j_call: TRBJ2-3
d_call: -

cdr3_nt: TGTGCCAGCAGCGTAAAGGCTGCTCGAAACGCTGAAGCTTTCTTT
cdr3_aa: CASSVKAARNAEAFF
v_call: TRBV28
clone_size: -
j_call: TRBJ1-1
d_call: -

cdr3_nt: TGTGCCAGTAGTCCCGCGAGGGGAACCGAGCAGTACTTC
cdr3_aa: CASSPARGTEQYF
v_call: TRBV19
clone_size: -
j_call: TRBJ2-7
d_call: -

cdr3_nt: TGTGCCAGCAGCTTAGTCGCTGCTCCCTACGAGCAGTACTTC
cdr3_aa: CASSLVAAPYEQYF
v_call: TRBV7-9
clone_size: -
j_call: TRBJ2-7
d_call: -

cdr3_nt: TGTGCCTGGAGTGATGGGGGGCTTGGTTACGAGCAGTACTTC
cdr3_aa: CAWSDGGLGYEQYF
v_call: TRBV30
clone_size: -
j_call: TRBJ2-7
d_call: -

cdr3_nt: TGCGCCAGCAGCCAAGTAGGCCTAGCGAATGGAGATACGCAGTATTTT
cdr3_aa: CASSQVGLANGDTQYF
v_call: TRBV4-3
clone_size: once
j_call: TRBJ2-3
d_call: -

cdr3_nt: TGTGCCAGCAGCCAAGAGCCCGTAGGAAGGGAGAACACCATATATTTT
cdr3_aa: CASSQEPVGRENTIYF
v_call: TRBV4-2
clone_size: -
j_call: TRBJ1-3
d_call: -

cdr3_nt: TGTGCCAGCAGTGGTCAGGGGGCTAACTATGGCTACACCTTC
cdr3_aa: CASSGQGANYGYTF
v_call: TRBV25-1
clone_size: -
j_call: TRBJ1-2
d_call: TRBD1

cdr3_nt: TGTGCCAGCTCACCAGACGGACGGGCTAACTATGGCTACACCTTC
cdr3_aa: CASSPDGRANYGYTF
v_call: TRBV18
clone_size: -
j_call: TRBJ1-2
d_call: -

cdr3_nt: TGTGCCAGCAGGGACGTATCACCCAACTATGGCTACACCTTC
cdr3_aa: CASRDVSPNYGYTF
v_call: TRBV6-1
clone_size: -
j_call: TRBJ1-2
d_call: -

cdr3_nt: TGTGCCAGCATCGCTGAACCCCGGGCTACGCAGTATTTT
cdr3_aa: CASIAEPRATQYF
v_call: TRBV7-2
clone_size: -
j_call: TRBJ2-3
d_call: -

cdr3_nt: TGTGCCAGCAGCTTAGAGGCAAGGAACACTGAAGCTTTCTTT
cdr3_aa: CASSLEARNTEAFF
v_call: TRBV13
clone_size: -
j_call: TRBJ1-1
d_call: -

cdr3_nt: TGTGCCAGCAGCCGAGCCCACAATGAGCAGTTCTTC
cdr3_aa: CASSRAHNEQFF
v_call: TRBV11-3
clone_size: -
j_call: TRBJ2-1
d_call: -

cdr3_nt: TGTGCCAGCAGCGTAGGCGCAGGGATTAGCACAGATACGCAGTATTTT
cdr3_aa: CASSVGAGISTDTQYF
v_call: TRBV9
clone_size: -
j_call: TRBJ2-3
d_call: -

cdr3_nt: TGCGCCAGCAGCCGAGGGGGCGCCTCCTACGAGCAGTACTTC
cdr3_aa: CASSRGGASYEQYF
v_call: TRBV5-1
clone_size: -
j_call: TRBJ2-7
d_call: TRBD1

cdr3_nt: TGCGCCAGCAGCTGGAAACCACTCCTAAACACAGATACGCAGTATTTT
cdr3_aa: CASSWKPLLNTDTQYF
v_call: TRBV5-1
clone_size: -
j_call: TRBJ2-3
d_call: -

cdr3_nt: TGTGCCAGCAGCGTAGGACCAGGGGCCAATGAGCAGTTCTTC
cdr3_aa: CASSVGPGANEQFF
v_call: TRBV9
clone_size: -
j_call: TRBJ2-1
d_call: -

cdr3_nt: TGTGCCAGCAGCGTAGGGGACGTAGGACCCTATGGCTACACCTTC
cdr3_aa: CASSVGDVGPYGYTF
v_call: TRBV9
clone_size: -
j_call: TRBJ1-2
d_call: -

cdr3_nt: TGTGCCAGCAGCAAAGAAGGGGGGCTCGGGAATGGCTACACCTTC
cdr3_aa: CASSKEGGLGNGYTF
v_call: TRBV21-1
clone_size: -
j_call: TRBJ1-2
d_call: -

cdr3_nt: TGTGCCAGCAGTTTCGGGACTATACCCTCTGGGGCCAACGTCCTGACTTTC
cdr3_aa: CASSFGTIPSGANVLTF
v_call: TRBV27
clone_size: once
j_call: TRBJ2-6
d_call: TRBD2

cdr3_nt: TGTGCCAGCAGTTACACGTCAAATAGCAATCAGCCCCAGCATTTT
cdr3_aa: CASSYTSNSNQPQHF
v_call: TRBV6-6
clone_size: few
j_call: TRBJ1-5
d_call: -

cdr3_nt: TGTGCCAGTAGTGGAGTGGTGGGGACTAATGAAAAACTGTTTTTT
cdr3_aa: CASSGVVGTNEKLFF
v_call: TRBV19
clone_size: -
j_call: TRBJ1-4
d_call: -

cdr3_nt: TGCGCCAGCCACAGGGGAAGGAACACTGAAGCTTTCTTT
cdr3_aa: CASHRGRNTEAFF
v_call: TRBV5-1
clone_size: -
j_call: TRBJ1-1
d_call: TRBD1

cdr3_nt: TGCGCCAGCAGCCAAGGGGGACCGGGCCCCTACGAGCAGTACTTC
cdr3_aa: CASSQGGPGPYEQYF
v_call: TRBV4-1
clone_size: -
j_call: TRBJ2-7
d_call: -

cdr3_nt: TGTGCCAGCAGGTCGGGAAACCCAGGCGATACGCAGTATTTT
cdr3_aa: CASRSGNPGDTQYF
v_call: TRBV27
clone_size: -
j_call: TRBJ2-3
d_call: -